One sample yielded the 8 T cell receptor beta chains listed below, sequenced in a study of immune evolution from preneoplasia to lung adenocarcinoma. TCRdb's table, derived via immunoSEQ multiplex PCR, lists solely in-frame clones and lacks some. The sample holds approximately 1,000 clones, more than 75% seen once. The specimen sequenced was FFPE tissue from an adenomatous hyperplasia lung lesion. Subset noted: atypical adenomatous hyperplasia (AAH), lung preneoplasia. All receptors come from a person aged 55 to 79 with lung adenocarcinoma.

A single count supports this clone. The chain couples TRBV29-1 to TRBJ2-1, with unresolved D. The germline V gene encodes CDR1 SQVTM and CDR2 ANQGSEA. The V gene lost 3 bases and the J gene lost 9 bases, with 12 bases spanning the gap. This CDR3 is built from 12 residues. The CDR3 loop is CSVEGLVGEQFF. CDR3 nucleotide sequence: TGCAGCGTTGAGGGTCTGGTTGGTGAGCAGTTCTTC.

The sample holds a few counts of this clone. The V call is TRBV4-2, the J call TRBJ1-1, with D unresolved. CDR3 length equals 14 residues. V gave up 0 bases and J gave up 4 bases, with 9 bases separating them. Germline V CDR1 and CDR2: LGHNA, YNFKEQ. Here the CDR3 reads CASSQDLAATEAFF. CDR3 in DNA: TGTGCCAGCAGCCAAGATCTGGCAGCCACTGAAGCTTTCTTT.

The chain carries TRBV7-9 and TRBJ1-1; 8 positions match TRBD1. The CDR3 length is 15 residues. Germline assignment: CDR1 SEHNR and CDR2 FQNEAQ (reference sequence). The trim removed 3 bases at V and 6 bases at J, leaving 9 bases unmatched. The DNA for the CDR3 is TGTGCCAGCAGCTTTGGTGACAGGGGTGGGCCTGAAGCTTTCTTT. Its protein product is CASSFGDRGGPEAFF.

This clone was counted a few times. The V gene is TRBV11-2, the J gene TRBJ2-1; 12 bases map to TRBD2. The CDR3 is 17 residues long. Per germline, CDR1 SGHAT and CDR2 FQNNGV. V lost 2 bases and J lost 7; bases outside the gene matches: 9. The CDR3 spells CASSLFASGRAGNEQFF. The DNA for the CDR3 is TGTGCCAGCAGCTTATTCGCTAGCGGGAGGGCGGGAAATGAGCAGTTCTTC.

V is TRBV4-1 and J is TRBJ1-1; unclear D gene. Germline loops: CDR1 MGHRA, CDR2 YSYEKL. CDR3 size: 14 residues. The V and J ends lost 1 base and 0 bases respectively, with 6 bases between them. The CDR3 DNA follows: TGCGCCAGCAGCCAAGGAGACATGAACACTGAAGCTTTCTTT. Residues: CASSQGDMNTEAFF.

The genes are TRBV28 and TRBJ2-7; TRBD1 agrees at 11 bases. Unmatched junction bases numbered 7, after V lost 5 bases and J lost 4 bases. CDR3 size: 15 residues. The germline CDR1 and CDR2 sequences are MDHEN and SYDVKM. The CDR3 bases are TGTGCCAGCAGTCAGGGGGGGACAGGGGGGTACGAGCAGTACTTC. This gives the protein CASSQGGTGGYEQYF.

The chain has TRBV18 and TRBJ2-1; D is unclear. V was clipped by 2 bases and J by 6 bases, with 2 bases between them. CDR1 KGHSH and CDR2 LQKENI come from the germline V gene. The CDR3 is 11 residues long. The CDR3 reads CASSPVNEQFF. CDR3 nucleotides: TGTGCCAGCTCACCAGTCAATGAGCAGTTCTTC.

In the case of this clone: The junction does not match germline at one end; this may be a read error. The chain is built from TRBV10-3 and TRBJ2-3; D is perhaps TRBD1 or TRBD2 (5 bases each). The germline CDR1 and CDR2 sequences are ENHRY and SYGVKD. The CDR3 spans 17 residues. This chain's CDR3 is CATSDVGTRSSTDTQYF. The CDR3 DNA follows: TGTGCCACCAGTGATGTAGGGACGCGATCTAGCACAGATACGCAGTATTTT.